The 32 T cell receptor beta chains below all came from one sample that was sequenced in a study. TCRdb itself ran the reads through MiXCR, one entry per CDR3 protein. The sample carries fewer than 9,000 distinct CDR3 sequences, 30% to 40% recorded once. The material sequenced was blood. These receptor sequences come from a human donor.

In this sample, this clonotype turned up many times. The chain uses TRBV4-2 and TRBJ1-5; D ambiguous. V lost 0 bases to trimming and J lost 0 bases, with 12 bases between them. The CDR3 covers 17 residues. From germline, CDR1 is LGHNA and CDR2 YNFKEQ. This chain's CDR3 is CASSQEGQAYSNQPQHF. The DNA of the CDR3 is TGTGCCAGCAGCCAAGAGGGCCAAGCTTATAGCAATCAGCCCCAGCATTTT.

The chain employs TRBV29-1 and TRBJ1-4; the D is unclear. Germline V CDR1 and CDR2: SQVTM, ANQGSEA. Trimming stripped 7 bases from V and 8 bases from J, with 17 bases between. This CDR3 comprises 13 residues. The CDR3 DNA reads TGCAGCGGCCGCCATGGAGGGAGCGAAAAACTGTTTTTT. Amino acids: CSGRHGGSEKLFF.

Points on this clonotype: Sequence at one end of the junction differs from germline and may be a read error. V gene TRBV2 combines with J gene TRBJ1-1; D not certain. The germline V gene has CDR1 SNHLY and CDR2 FYNNEI. CDR3 length: 8 residues. CDR3 in amino acids: CASTEAFF. The CDR3 DNA follows: TGTGCCAGCACTGAAGCTTTCTTT.

Sample share makes this clonotype medium-sized. The rearrangement joins TRBV14 to TRBJ2-1; D unclear. V was pared by 1 base and J by 6 bases, with 4 bases between. The germline V gene has CDR1 SGHDN and CDR2 FVKESK. The CDR3 sequence is 12 residues long. In DNA, the CDR3 is TGTGCCAGCAGCCAAGGGGTCAATGAGCAGTTCTTC. It specifies CASSQGVNEQFF.

This clonotype qualifies as medium-sized. This sequence joins TRBV4-2 and TRBJ1-2; no clear D gene. V was shortened by 6 bases and J by 3 bases, with 8 bases between the two germline ends. Germline V CDR1 and CDR2: LGHNA, YNFKEQ. This CDR3 comprises 12 residues. The CDR3 sequence: CASSHNDYGYTF. In DNA form, the CDR3 reads TGTGCCAGCAGTCACAATGACTATGGCTACACCTTC.

By sample share, this clonotype is medium-sized. The rearrangement links TRBV29-1 to TRBJ2-7; no firm D call. In germline, CDR1 is SQVTM, CDR2 ANQGSEA. Trimming cost V 4 bases and J 3 bases, with 13 bases left between them. The CDR3 totals 13 residues. In DNA form, the CDR3 reads TGCAGCGTTGTAGTGACTCCCTTCTACGAGCAGTACTTC. Translating gives CSVVVTPFYEQYF.

Ten or more counts support this clonotype. The CDR3 DNA sequence: TGCAGCGTTGAGGAGGGGGGCGGCTACACCTTC. This codes for CSVEEGGGYTF. The chain is built from TRBV29-1 and TRBJ1-2; TRBD1 might be the D (6 bases). The CDR3 consists of 11 residues. Deletions cut 3 bases from V and 8 bases from J, with 10 bases between. Per the germline V gene, CDR1 is SQVTM and CDR2 is ANQGSEA.

This clonotype occurred a few times. This chain joins TRBV4-2 and TRBJ1-5, with D hard to call. V was trimmed by 3 bases and J by 6 bases, leaving 15 bases between them. The CDR3 totals 15 residues. Looked up from germline, CDR1 is LGHNA and CDR2 is YNFKEQ. CDR3 sequence (DNA): TGTGCCAGCAGCCAGGAAGGGAGAGATGGTCAGCCCCAGCATTTT. Protein product: CASSQEGRDGQPQHF.

J is TRBJ2-2 and V is TRBV19; D is possibly TRBD1 or TRBD2 (5 bases each). Between the trimmed V and J ends, which lost 3 bases and 17 bases, there was a span of 28 bases. This CDR3 has 16 amino acids. From germline, CDR1 is LNHDA and CDR2 SQIVND (reference sequence). CDR3 sequence reads: CASSMLGPSDTGTCFF. DNA of the CDR3: TGTGCCAGTAGTATGTTGGGGCCCTCAGACACCGGGACCTGTTTTTTT.

The rearrangement links TRBV7-2 to TRBJ2-7; D assignment may be TRBD1 or TRBD2 (5 bases each). CDR1 is SGHTA, CDR2 FQGNSA, per germline. This CDR3 contains 14 residues. V was cut by 3 bases and J by 2 bases, with 11 bases left in between. The CDR3, as DNA: TGTGCCAGCAGCTTCGGGACGTCTACCTACGAGCAGTACTTC. This translates into CASSFGTSTYEQYF.

The chain is built from TRBV20-1 and TRBJ2-1, with 7 positions matching TRBD2. This CDR3 comprises 14 residues. The germline CDR1 and CDR2 sequences are DFQATT and SNEGSKA (reference sequence). Trimming removed 1 base from V and 4 bases from J; junction bases left unmatched: 4. CDR3 amino acids: CSARAISGYNEQFF. The CDR3 nucleotides read TGCAGTGCTAGAGCGATTAGCGGGTACAATGAGCAGTTCTTC.

By share, this clonotype ranks as medium-sized. J is TRBJ2-1 and V is TRBV5-1; D is possibly TRBD1 or TRBD2 (6 bases each). From germline, CDR1 is SGHRS and CDR2 YFSETQ. This CDR3 contains 13 residues. V lost 0 bases, J lost 10 bases, and 11 bases lay in between. Here the CDR3 reads CASSLVGGKEQFF. DNA for the CDR3: TGCGCCAGCAGCTTGGTAGGGGGGAAGGAGCAGTTCTTC.

This clonotype is judged medium-sized. This sequence joins TRBV25-1 and TRBJ2-1; 10 bases match TRBD2. Germline trimming cut 2 bases from V and 4 bases from J; bases unmatched to any gene: 11. There are 18 residues in the CDR3. Germline V gene lookup returns CDR1 MGHDK and CDR2 SYGVNS. CDR3 sequence reads: CASSETPLTSGAYNEQFF. Here the CDR3 DNA reads TGTGCCAGCAGTGAAACCCCCCTTACTAGCGGGGCTTACAATGAGCAGTTCTTC.

This clonotype is categorized as medium-sized. The rearrangement links TRBV7-3 to TRBJ2-1; TRBD1 agrees at 11 bases. The CDR3 is made up of 15 amino acids. The V gene's germline CDR1 is SGHTA and CDR2 FQGTGA. The V and J ends lost 2 bases and 7 bases, in that order; junction bases with no gene match: 4. CDR3 nucleotide sequence: TGTGCCAGCAGCTTAGGACAGGGGGCAGTGAATGAGCAGTTCTTC. Residues: CASSLGQGAVNEQFF. Full variable domain (missing parts from reference TRBV7-3 and TRBJ2-1): GAGVSQTPSNKVTEKGKYVELRCDPISGHTALYWYRQSLGQGPEFLIYFQGTGAADDSGLPNDRFFAVRPEGSVSTLKIQRTERGDSAVYLCASSLGQGAVNEQFFGPGTRLTVL.

This clonotype is deemed medium-sized (0.01 to 0.1%). The chain uses TRBV4-2 and TRBJ1-1, with 10 bases identical to TRBD1. The CDR3 runs to 16 residues. Germline V gene sequence: CDR1 LGHNA, CDR2 YNFKEQ. Trimming cost V 0 bases and J 7 bases; bases outside gene matches: 8. The CDR3: CASSQEGWDRGDEAFF. The CDR3 region has the DNA TGTGCCAGCAGCCAAGAGGGCTGGGACAGGGGTGATGAAGCTTTCTTT.

By proportion, this clonotype is medium-sized. The V gene is TRBV30, the J gene TRBJ2-1, with D hard to call. The CDR3 has 11 amino acids. Trimming pared 2 bases from V and 7 bases from J, leaving 6 bases between. From germline, CDR1 is GTSNPN and CDR2 SVGIG (reference sequence). CDR3: CAWSSRNEQFF. In DNA, the CDR3 is TGTGCCTGGAGTTCCCGGAATGAGCAGTTCTTC.

V is TRBV12-3 or TRBV12-4 and J is TRBJ2-5, with 7 bases identical to TRBD2. The CDR3 has 19 amino acids. With V trimmed by 4 bases and J by 4 bases, 21 bases remained unmatched. The CDR3 nucleotides are TGTGCCAGCAGTTCGATAAGCGGCCGCCATGGGAGGGTCGGAGAGACCCAGTACTTC. Translated, it gives CASSSISGRHGRVGETQYF.

This clonotype is categorized as medium-sized. The V and J genes are TRBV29-1 and TRBJ1-2, with 8 bases fitting TRBD1. Germline-derived CDR1 and CDR2 are SQVTM and ANQGSEA. V shed 7 bases and J 8 bases; nucleotides not matched to a gene: 6. There are 11 residues in the CDR3. CDR3 region: CSAGQGGGYTF. The CDR3 DNA reads TGCAGCGCCGGACAGGGAGGAGGCTACACCTTC.

This clonotype is labeled as medium-sized. The gene calls are TRBV18 and TRBJ2-1; D possibly corresponds to TRBD1 (6 bases). The ends were cut back, 6 bases at V and 8 bases at J, with 14 bases in the middle. CDR1 and CDR2 from the germline V gene are KGHSH and LQKENI. The CDR3 contains 13 residues. The CDR3 nucleotides are TGTGCCAGCTCTCCCACAGAGGGGGATGAGCAGTTCTTC. Its translation: CASSPTEGDEQFF.

This clonotype is judged medium-sized. V is TRBV7-3 and J is TRBJ1-1; no clear D. The V gene's germline CDR1 is SGHTA and CDR2 FQGTGA. This CDR3 is built from 13 residues. Trimming left V 4 bases short and J 6 bases short, with 12 bases between. For the CDR3, the DNA is TGTGCCAGCAGCTCAGGCCTCGGGTCTGAAGCTTTCTTT. It encodes CASSSGLGSEAFF.

This clonotype was observed many times. The chain couples TRBV20-1 to TRBJ2-1, with D uncertain. The CDR3 consists of 14 residues. Trimming took 3 bases from V and 1 from J, leaving 10 bases between them. Per the germline V gene, CDR1 is DFQATT and CDR2 is SNEGSKA (reference sequence). The CDR3 loop reads CSASGWQSYNEQFF. CDR3 sequence (DNA): TGCAGTGCTAGCGGGTGGCAGTCCTACAATGAGCAGTTCTTC.

The V call is TRBV30, the J call TRBJ2-7; a weak D match, TRBD1 (6 bases). The V and J ends lost 3 bases and 3 bases respectively, with 12 bases between them. The CDR3 runs 13 residues. From germline, CDR1 is GTSNPN and CDR2 SVGIG (reference sequence). CDR3 bases: TGTGCCTGGAGGACCTTAGGGGGCTACGAGCAGTACTTC. It encodes CAWRTLGGYEQYF. The full variable domain, in which reference TRBV30 and TRBJ2-7 provide the parts outside the CDR3, is SQTIHQWPATLVQPVGSPLSLECTVEGTSNPNLYWYRQAAGRGLQLLFYSVGIGQISSEVPQNLSASRPQDRQFILSSKKLLLSDSGFYLCAWRTLGGYEQYFGPGTRLTVT.

Relative to its sample, this clonotype is medium-sized. V gene TRBV7-3 combines with J gene TRBJ2-2; no clear D. From germline, CDR1 is SGHTA and CDR2 FQGTGA. CDR3 size: 12 residues. Trimming stripped 1 base from V and 8 bases from J, with 5 bases between. Here the CDR3 reads CASSLKWGELFF. As DNA, the CDR3 is TGTGCCAGCAGCTTAAAGTGGGGGGAGCTGTTTTTT.

In this sample, this clonotype is medium-sized (0.01 to 0.1%). In DNA form, the CDR3 reads TGCAGCGTTGAGCGGGCGGGAGTCTCGATAAATGAGCAGTTCTTC. This codes for CSVERAGVSINEQFF. This rearrangement joins TRBV29-1 to TRBJ2-1; 7 bases agree with TRBD2. Germline V gene data show CDR1 as SQVTM and CDR2 as ANQGSEA. V trimming: 3 bases; J trimming: 7 bases; junction bases outside the gene matches: 12. The CDR3 totals 15 residues.

This clonotype occurred many times. The J gene is TRBJ2-7, the V gene TRBV15; tentatively, D is TRBD2 (5 bases). V was cut by 3 bases and J by 2 bases, with 14 bases left in between. Looked up from germline, CDR1 is LNHNV and CDR2 is YYDKDF (reference sequence). This CDR3 has 15 residues. CDR3 DNA sequence: TGTGCCACCAGCAGGGGCGGGCAGAGAACCTACGAGCAGTACTTC. It yields the protein CATSRGGQRTYEQYF.

This clonotype was counted many times. The J gene is TRBJ1-5, the V gene TRBV4-2, with D possibly TRBD1 on 6 matching bases. The CDR3 sequence is 16 residues long. CDR1 is LGHNA and CDR2 is YNFKEQ in the germline V gene. Trimming shortened V by 4 bases and J by 1 base, and 14 bases separated the two germline ends. The CDR3: CASSLSQGKSNQPQHF. CDR3 coding DNA: TGTGCCAGCAGCCTCAGCCAGGGGAAAAGCAATCAGCCCCAGCATTTT.

Judged by abundance, this clonotype is medium-sized. The V gene is TRBV29-1, the J gene TRBJ1-2, with 7 bases that match TRBD1. The CDR3 has 9 amino acids. The trim removed 7 bases at V and 10 bases at J, leaving 3 bases unmatched. CDR1 and CDR2 (germline): SQVTM, ANQGSEA. This CDR3 is CSGDSDYTF. The CDR3 coding sequence is TGCAGCGGGGACAGCGACTACACCTTC.

The sample holds one count of this clonotype. The chain carries TRBV30 and TRBJ1-1; TRBD1 matches 7 bases. With V trimmed by 4 bases and J by 1 base, 0 bases remained unmatched. This CDR3 contains 12 residues. Germline V CDR1 and CDR2: GTSNPN, SVGIG (reference sequence). The CDR3 loop is CAWTGGNTEAFF. The DNA for the CDR3 is TGTGCCTGGACAGGGGGGAACACTGAAGCTTTCTTT.

The V call is TRBV30, the J call TRBJ1-6, with D possibly matching TRBD1 (5 bases). The CDR3 loop spans 15 amino acids. Trimming stripped 0 bases from V and 13 bases from J, with 19 bases between. CDR1 is GTSNPN and CDR2 is SVGIG in the germline V gene (reference sequence). CDR3 in DNA: TGTGCCTGGAGTGTAACGAAGCAGGGAAATCAGCCCCTCCACTTT. It encodes CAWSVTKQGNQPLHF.

This clonotype occurred many times. V is TRBV20-1 and J is TRBJ2-3; no definite D call. The ends were cut back, 3 bases at V and 1 base at J, with 5 bases in the middle. The CDR3 has 12 amino acids. Germline V lookup: CDR1 DFQATT, CDR2 SNEGSKA (reference sequence). The CDR3 protein is CSASQGTDTQYF. The CDR3 region has the DNA TGCAGTGCTAGTCAGGGCACAGATACGCAGTATTTT.

Points on this clonotype: One end of the junction does not line up with germline, which may come from a read error. The chain joins TRBV29-1 to TRBJ1-1, with D tentatively TRBD1 (6 bases). This CDR3 region has 14 residues. The V gene's germline CDR1 is SQVTM and CDR2 ANQGSEA. Written as DNA, the CDR3 is TGCAGCTTTGAAGATGGGGGCGAGGGTACTGAAGCTTTCTTT. Protein product: CSFEDGGEGTEAFF.

This clonotype has at least ten counts. In DNA form, the CDR3 reads TGTGCCAGCAGCCAAGCGGGTTTGGCGGGATGGGTCGCAGATACGCAGTATTTT. Translating it yields CASSQAGLAGWVADTQYF. V gene TRBV4-2 combines with J gene TRBJ2-3; D might be TRBD2 (6 bases). Germline V CDR1 and CDR2: LGHNA, YNFKEQ. The V end was cut by 1 base, the J end by 4 bases, with 21 bases between. The CDR3 has 18 residues.